These 23 T cell receptor beta chains share one sample of origin, sequenced in a study of T-cell reconstitution after alpha-beta-depleted transplantation in children. Unique molecular identifiers were used to barcode this TCRbeta library. Using its own MiXCR run on the PCR reads, TCRdb lists one record per CDR3 protein. The table lists 700,000 to 850,000 distinct CDR3 sequences, less than 20% of them singletons, with just under 5% in the top ten. The sample was PBMCs, mostly from graft donor cells, taken 360 days after TCRalphabeta/CD19-depleted stem cell transplant. Source of these receptors: a male patient under 18 who had a stem cell transplant for acute lymphoblastic leukemia, so the T cells may come from the graft donor.

This clonotype was observed a few times. The rearrangement uses TRBV20-1 and TRBJ2-5; D gene uncertain. Germline V gene data show CDR1 as DFQATT and CDR2 as SNEGSKA (reference sequence). This CDR3 has 11 residues. V lost 0 bases and J lost 7, with 6 bases in between. CDR3: CSARDSGTQYF. DNA for the CDR3: TGCAGTGCTAGAGATTCAGGGACCCAGTACTTC.

The chain joins TRBV4-1 to TRBJ2-7; TRBD2 agrees at 8 bases. CDR1 and CDR2 (germline): MGHRA, YSYEKL. J gave up 3 bases and V 1 base, and 5 bases lay outside the gene matches. The CDR3 extends over 15 amino acids. CDR3 DNA sequence: TGCGCCAGCAGCCAAGCGAGCGGGAGCGACTACGAGCAGTACTTC. This codes for CASSQASGSDYEQYF.

The genes are TRBV12-5 and TRBJ2-1; 7 positions match TRBD2. This CDR3 spans 16 amino acids. Germline loops: CDR1 LGHNT, CDR2 FRNRAP. With 3 bases clipped from V and 3 bases from J, the junction kept 8 bases outside the gene matches. In DNA, the CDR3 is TGTGCTAGTGGTTTCTACAGCGGGGTTTACTACAATGAGCAGTTCTTC. Protein: CASGFYSGVYYNEQFF.

This clonotype was observed many times. The V gene is TRBV20-1, the J gene TRBJ2-1; 9 bases map to TRBD2. Per the germline V gene, CDR1 is DFQATT and CDR2 is SNEGSKA (reference sequence). V lost 1 base and J lost 9; bases outside the gene matches: 4. The CDR3 length is 13 residues. The CDR3 spells CSARGLAGTEQFF. DNA of the CDR3: TGCAGTGCTAGAGGGCTAGCGGGAACTGAGCAGTTCTTC.

The chain couples TRBV10-3 to TRBJ2-7; D is unclear. CDR1 and CDR2 (germline): ENHRY, SYGVKD. With 3 bases removed from V and 3 bases from J, the gap between germline ends came to 9 bases. The CDR3 consists of 13 residues. In nucleotides, the CDR3 is TGTGCCATCAGTGACGACCTAGACTACGAGCAGTACTTC. Amino acids: CAISDDLDYEQYF.

This sequence joins TRBV12-3 or TRBV12-4 and TRBJ2-5; 8 bases agree with TRBD1. The CDR3 is 16 amino acids. The V gene end was trimmed by 5 bases and the J gene end by 5 bases; junction bases not matched to a gene: 13. The CDR3 protein is CASSRDRLMGEETQYF. The CDR3 DNA is TGTGCCAGCAGTCGGGACAGGCTCATGGGTGAGGAGACCCAGTACTTC.

The chain recombines TRBV7-8 with TRBJ2-3, with 8 positions matching TRBD2. The germline gives CDR1 SGHVS, CDR2 FQNEAQ. V gave up 2 bases and J gave up 2 bases; unmatched junction bases: 9. There are 17 residues in the CDR3. The CDR3 nucleotides read TGTGCCAGCAGCTTATTCGCGGGAGGTTCTCCCACAGATACGCAGTATTTT. This encodes CASSLFAGGSPTDTQYF.

This clonotype turned up a few times. The rearrangement links TRBV5-1 to TRBJ2-7; 8 bases are a match to TRBD2. V trimming: 4 bases; J trimming: 2 bases; junction bases outside the gene matches: 8. The CDR3 runs 15 residues. CDR1 SGHRS and CDR2 YFSETQ come from the germline V gene. CDR3 nucleotides: TGCGCCAGCAGCGCACTCACTAGCGGAACCTACGAGCAGTACTTC. This codes for CASSALTSGTYEQYF.

The chain employs TRBV25-1 and TRBJ2-7; 10 nucleotides match TRBD2. The CDR3 runs 18 residues. Germline CDR1 reads MGHDK; CDR2 reads SYGVNS. The ends lost 4 bases at V and 1 base at J; junction bases unmatched: 13. CDR3 sequence (DNA): TGTGCCAGCAGTGGGGCTAGCGGGAGTTTTTTGGAGTCCTACGAGCAGTACTTC. Amino acid sequence: CASSGASGSFLESYEQYF.

The rearrangement joins TRBV7-9 to TRBJ1-2, with 9 bases lining up with TRBD1. The CDR3 is 14 residues long. The V gene's germline CDR1 is SEHNR and CDR2 FQNEAQ (reference sequence). V shed 3 bases and J 7 bases; nucleotides not matched to a gene: 6. The DNA of the CDR3 is TGTGCCAGCAGCTTCCGGGACAGGGTATCTGGCTACACCTTC. Translation gives CASSFRDRVSGYTF.

This clonotype occurred a few times. This chain uses TRBV2 with TRBJ2-3; weak D call: TRBD1 (7 bases). The CDR3 runs 15 residues. Germline V CDR1 and CDR2: SNHLY, FYNNEI. V lost 1 base and J 4 bases, leaving 12 bases between the germline ends. The CDR3, as DNA: TGTGCCAGCAGTGAAGACAGGGGAGGTCCAGATACGCAGTATTTT. Translation: CASSEDRGGPDTQYF.

In its sample, this clonotype was seen many times. The V call is TRBV7-9, the J call TRBJ2-3; D perhaps matches TRBD2 (5 bases). CDR3 length: 14 amino acids. Germline lookup yields CDR1 SEHNR and CDR2 FQNEAQ (reference sequence). Deletions cut 2 bases from V and 4 bases from J, with 10 bases between. This chain's CDR3 is CASSLPGLPDTQYF. The CDR3 nucleotides read TGTGCCAGCAGCTTACCGGGATTGCCAGATACGCAGTATTTT.

The chain employs TRBV5-1 and TRBJ2-3; possibly TRBD1 for D (6 bases). The CDR3 runs to 14 residues. Germline CDR1 reads SGHRS; CDR2 reads YFSETQ. V dropped 0 bases and J dropped 8 bases, with 13 bases sitting between them. As DNA, the CDR3 is TGCGCCAGCAGCTTGGATCAGGGGCCGCGTACGCAGTATTTT. It yields the protein CASSLDQGPRTQYF.

In its sample, this clonotype was seen many times. V is TRBV7-2 and J is TRBJ1-1, with TRBD1 as a possible D gene (5 bases). The V gene's germline CDR1 is SGHTA and CDR2 FQGNSA. The length of the CDR3 is 14 residues. Trimming cost V 1 base and J 3 bases, with 9 bases left between them. CDR3 DNA sequence: TGTGCCAGCAGCTTAGGACAGACTCACACTGAAGCTTTCTTT. This translates into CASSLGQTHTEAFF.

This clonotype was recorded a few times. This CDR3 reads CASSVRSGNTIYF. CDR3 nucleotide sequence: TGTGCCAGCAGCGTCCGTTCTGGAAACACCATATATTTT. This chain connects TRBV3-1 to TRBJ1-3; no definite D call. Germline values: CDR1 LGHDT, CDR2 YNNKEL (reference sequence). Trimming removed 5 bases from V and 1 base from J, with 6 bases in between. The CDR3 runs to 13 residues. The full variable domain, in which reference TRBV3-1 and TRBJ1-3 provide the parts outside the CDR3, is DTAVSQTPKYLVTQMGNDKSIKCEQNLGHDTMYWYKQDSKKFLKIMFSYNNKELIINETVPNRFSPKSPDKAHLNLHINSLELGDSAVYFCASSVRSGNTIYFGEGSWLTVV.

This clonotype was seen only a few times. This chain connects TRBV6-5 to TRBJ2-7; TRBD1 matches 7 bases. Trimming at V came to 0 bases and at J to 4 bases, leaving 12 bases not matched to a gene. The CDR3 contains 17 residues. Germline CDR1 MNHEY, CDR2 SVGAGI. The CDR3 coding sequence is TGTGCCAGCAGTTACTCTTCAGTTACTAAGGACAGGTACGAGCAGTACTTC. This sequence encodes CASSYSSVTKDRYEQYF.

The genes are TRBV20-1 and TRBJ2-7; D is uncertain. Trimming pared 5 bases from V and 0 bases from J, leaving 14 bases between. Germline V gene lookup returns CDR1 DFQATT and CDR2 SNEGSKA (reference sequence). The CDR3 length is 14 residues. The CDR3 DNA reads TGCAGTGCTCCCCTGGGCGGCCCCTCCTACGAGCAGTACTTC. Protein sequence: CSAPLGGPSYEQYF.

This chain joins TRBV9 and TRBJ2-1; D call uncertain. The V end was cut by 4 bases, the J end by 9 bases, with 11 bases between. Germline V CDR1 and CDR2: SGDLS, YYNGEE. The CDR3 runs to 12 residues. The CDR3 DNA is TGTGCCAGCAGCTCGCCATGGAGTGAGCAGTTCTTC. Its translation is CASSSPWSEQFF.

This clonotype was observed a handful of times. The chain combines TRBV6-1 with TRBJ2-2, with TRBD2 as a possible D gene (5 bases). Per the germline V gene, CDR1 is MNHNS and CDR2 is SASEGT. Trimming stripped 8 bases from V and 1 base from J, with 8 bases between. This CDR3 has 13 residues. CDR3 DNA: TGTGCCAGCGAGGCGGGGAACACCGGGGAGCTGTTTTTT. As protein: CASEAGNTGELFF.

The gene calls are TRBV18 and TRBJ2-3; no reliable D call. This CDR3 has 12 residues. V was clipped by 3 bases and J by 5 bases, with 6 bases between them. Looked up from germline, CDR1 is KGHSH and CDR2 is LQKENI. CDR3 region: CASSPMGDTQYF. DNA for the CDR3: TGTGCCAGCTCACCCATGGGAGATACGCAGTATTTT.

The table lists this clonotype with a few counts. The CDR3: CASSLSSHFYEQYF. Written as DNA, the CDR3 is TGCGCCAGCAGCTTGAGTAGCCACTTCTACGAGCAGTACTTC. The genes are TRBV5-1 and TRBJ2-7; D is unclear. The CDR3 extends over 14 amino acids. From germline, CDR1 is SGHRS and CDR2 YFSETQ. Trimming left V 1 base short and J 3 bases short, with 11 bases between.

A few counts support this clonotype. The chain is built from TRBV6-4 and TRBJ2-2; 8 positions agree with TRBD1. The CDR3 totals 18 residues. V lost 7 bases, J lost 1 base, and 14 bases stayed unmatched. Looked up from germline, CDR1 is MRHNA and CDR2 is SNTAGT. CDR3 region: CASIFKEGGQGNTGELFF. CDR3 DNA: TGTGCCAGCATCTTTAAGGAGGGTGGACAGGGGAACACCGGGGAGCTGTTTTTT.

The sample holds one count of this clonotype. J is TRBJ2-2 and V is TRBV10-1; a possible D gene is TRBD2 (5 bases). Trimming removed 0 bases from V and 1 base from J, with 9 bases in between. The germline V gene has CDR1 WNHNN and CDR2 SYGVQD (reference sequence). This CDR3 has 16 amino acids. This CDR3 reads CASSESGEGNTGELFF. For the CDR3, the DNA is TGCGCCAGCAGTGAGTCCGGGGAAGGGAACACCGGGGAGCTGTTTTTT.